These 21 T cell receptor beta chains were sequenced from one sample in a study of cytomegalovirus exposure and HLA in healthy donors. PCR amplification relied on 60 Vbeta primers (plus 13 Jbeta primers). Clones were read by immunoSEQ multiplex PCR, and TCRdb kept only the in-frame ones, dropping some. In the table there are more than 150,000 clones, about 88% of which are singletons. The sequenced sample consisted of PBMCs. These receptors came from a girl in the first two years of life in good health and CMV-seronegative.

The J gene is TRBJ2-4, the V gene TRBV5-5, with TRBD1 identical over 9 bases. The CDR3 consists of 15 residues. CDR1 SGHKS and CDR2 YYEKEE come from the germline V gene (reference sequence). With 0 bases clipped from V and 5 bases from J, the junction kept 3 bases outside the gene matches. CDR3 in DNA: TGTGCCAGCAGCTTGGGTGGGACAGGGCAAAACATTCAGTACTTC. Translating it yields CASSLGGTGQNIQYF.

This sequence joins TRBV4-1 and TRBJ2-5; D not certain. This CDR3 spans 13 amino acids. Trimming stripped 4 bases from V and 5 bases from J, with 11 bases between. Germline loops: CDR1 MGHRA, CDR2 YSYEKL. CDR3 in DNA: TGCGCCAGCAGCCTCCGCGCAGGTGAGACCCAGTACTTC. Residues: CASSLRAGETQYF.

The J gene is TRBJ2-7, the V gene TRBV19, with unresolved D. Germline V CDR1 and CDR2: LNHDA, SQIVND (reference sequence). Deletions cut 4 bases from V and 6 bases from J, with 13 bases between. This CDR3 region has 13 residues. CDR3 in DNA: TGTGCCAGTAGTACCTTCCCCCTCGGCGAGCAGTACTTC. Residues: CASSTFPLGEQYF. Drawing the rest from reference TRBV19 and TRBJ2-7, the complete variable domain is DGGITQSPKYLFRKEGQNVTLSCEQNLNHDAMYWYRQDPGQGLRLIYYSQIVNDFQKGDIAEGYSVSREKKESFPLTVTSAQKNPTAFYLCASSTFPLGEQYFGPGTRLTVT.

The V and J genes are TRBV4-2 and TRBJ2-7; 7 bases fit TRBD2. Looked up from germline, CDR1 is LGHNA and CDR2 is YNFKEQ. The CDR3 extends over 14 amino acids. J gave up 2 bases and V 4 bases, and 5 bases lay outside the gene matches. The CDR3 DNA reads as TGTGCCAGCAGCCCAGGACTAGGCGCCTACGAGCAGTACTTC. This gives the protein CASSPGLGAYEQYF.

This rearrangement joins TRBV5-4 to TRBJ2-3; D is ambiguous. The CDR3 totals 13 residues. The germline gives CDR1 SGHNT, CDR2 YYREEE (reference sequence). V was pared by 1 base and J by 3 bases, with 6 bases between. The CDR3 DNA reads as TGTGCCAGCAGCTTGACAGAAACAGATACGCAGTATTTT. Its translation is CASSLTETDTQYF.

V gene TRBV9 combines with J gene TRBJ2-5; 10 bases fit TRBD1. The CDR3 length is 15 residues. V lost 3 bases to trimming and J lost 9 bases; unmatched junction nucleotides: 11. Per germline, CDR1 SGDLS and CDR2 YYNGEE. CDR3 amino acids: CASSADTGQGRAQYF. The CDR3 nucleotides read TGTGCCAGCAGCGCCGACACGGGACAGGGGAGGGCCCAGTACTTC.

The chain is built from TRBV18 and TRBJ2-3; D not certain. This CDR3 is built from 13 residues. Germline V lookup: CDR1 KGHSH, CDR2 LQKENI. Trimming took 2 bases from V and 6 from J, leaving 9 bases between them. The CDR3 loop is CASSPEAEDTQYF. CDR3 coding DNA: TGTGCCAGCTCACCAGAGGCGGAGGATACGCAGTATTTT.

Only a few counts were recorded for this clone. The J gene is TRBJ2-1, the V gene TRBV15; 10 nucleotides line up with TRBD2. In germline, CDR1 is LNHNV, CDR2 YYDKDF (reference sequence). There are 16 residues in the CDR3. J was trimmed by 4 bases and V by 3 bases; bases with no gene match: 6. The CDR3 loop is CATSRVAGGGYNEQFF. The CDR3 DNA reads as TGTGCCACCAGCAGGGTAGCGGGGGGAGGATACAATGAGCAGTTCTTC.

This chain joins TRBV11-2 and TRBJ1-1; 8 bases match TRBD1. This CDR3 region has 16 residues. Germline assignment: CDR1 SGHAT and CDR2 FQNNGV. Losses at the gene ends were 0 bases for V and 11 bases for J; bases not matched to a gene: 14. The CDR3 region has the DNA TGTGCCAGCAGCTTAGATGGGAACTGGGACAGGAGAGGCGCTTTCTTT. Translation: CASSLDGNWDRRGAFF.

This chain links TRBV2 with TRBJ2-7, with D tentatively TRBD1 (5 bases). This CDR3 is built from 12 residues. Deletions cut 5 bases from V and 6 bases from J, with 11 bases between. CDR1 is SNHLY and CDR2 is FYNNEI in the germline V gene. CDR3 sequence (DNA): TGTGCCAGCAGTCGAACAGGCCTCGAGCAGTACTTC. It is translated as CASSRTGLEQYF.

The chain links TRBV5-6 to TRBJ2-7, with D maybe TRBD1 (5 bases). The CDR3 is made up of 13 amino acids. The V end was cut by 2 bases, the J end by 6 bases, with 12 bases between. CDR1 and CDR2 from the germline V gene are SGHDT and YYEEEE. The CDR3 protein is CASSLGVVREQYF. The DNA for the CDR3 is TGTGCCAGCAGCTTAGGGGTCGTTCGCGAGCAGTACTTC. The full variable domain, in which reference TRBV5-6 and TRBJ2-7 provide the parts outside the CDR3, is DAGVTQSPTHLIKTRGQQVTLRCSPKSGHDTVSWYQQALGQGPQFIFQYYEEEERQRGNFPDRFSGHQFPNYSSELNVNALLLGDSALYLCASSLGVVREQYFGPGTRLTVT.

This chain uses TRBV7-9 with TRBJ1-2; possible D gene TRBD1, 6 bases. Trimming took off 5 bases at V and 2 bases at J, with 15 bases between the two ends. This CDR3 is built from 15 residues. The germline V gene encodes CDR1 SEHNR and CDR2 FQNEAQ (reference sequence). CDR3: CASSLEGQPNYGYTF. CDR3 DNA sequence: TGTGCCAGCAGCCTCGAGGGACAACCCAACTATGGCTACACCTTC.

The chain carries TRBV6-1 and TRBJ1-5, with TRBD1 identical over 10 bases. Germline loops: CDR1 MNHNS, CDR2 SASEGT. This CDR3 contains 15 residues. Trimming cost V 7 bases and J 0 bases; bases outside gene matches: 3. CDR3 amino acids: CASNWDRGSNQPQHF. The CDR3 DNA reads as TGTGCCAGCAATTGGGACAGGGGTAGCAATCAGCCCCAGCATTTT.

The CDR3 nucleotides are TGTGCCAGCAGCAAAGCTACCTGCGGGAGGGACGTCTACGAGCAGTACTTC. It is translated as CASSKATCGRDVYEQYF. The genes are TRBV21-1 and TRBJ2-7; TRBD2, the table's D call, was not compared with the DNA. TRBV21-1 is termed a pseudogene. This CDR3 contains 17 residues.

The chain has TRBV6-6 and TRBJ2-7; 13 bases fit TRBD2. Germline lookup yields CDR1 MNHNY and CDR2 SVGAGI (reference sequence). The CDR3 loop spans 14 amino acids. V dropped 7 bases and J dropped 4; count of bases not matched to a gene: 4. The chain's CDR3 is CASNELAGGYEQYF. The CDR3 region has the DNA TGTGCCAGCAACGAACTAGCGGGAGGGTACGAGCAGTACTTC.

In this sample, this clone turned up a few times. The chain uses TRBV7-8 and TRBJ1-2, with D possibly being TRBD1 (6 bases). The CDR3 has 17 amino acids. Between the trimmed V and J ends, which lost 2 bases and 2 bases, there was a span of 18 bases. Germline-derived CDR1 and CDR2 are SGHVS and FQNEAQ. The chain's CDR3 is CASSLIRLDRTNYGYTF. CDR3 nucleotide sequence: TGTGCCAGCAGCTTAATCCGCCTAGACAGGACGAACTATGGCTACACCTTC.

The chain carries TRBV21-1 and TRBJ2-7; the table's D call, TRBD2, was not checked against the DNA. TRBV21-1 corresponds to a pseudogene. The CDR3 extends over 14 amino acids. Written as DNA, the CDR3 is TGTGCCAGCAGCCCGAGCGGGAGTTTAGGCGAGCAGTACTTC. Translated, it gives CASSPSGSLGEQYF.

The genes are TRBV5-6 and TRBJ1-5; TRBD1 matches at 9 bases. Trimming removed 3 bases from V and 6 bases from J; junction bases left unmatched: 7. Looked up from germline, CDR1 is SGHDT and CDR2 is YYEEEE. There are 15 residues in the CDR3. The CDR3 DNA follows: TGTGCCAGCAGCTCCGGGACAGGGTGGGCTCAGCCCCAGCATTTT. It is translated as CASSSGTGWAQPQHF.

The chain joins TRBV30 to TRBJ1-4; D may be TRBD1 (6 bases). Germline V lookup: CDR1 GTSNPN, CDR2 SVGIG (reference sequence). CDR3 length equals 17 residues. V shed 4 bases and J shed 7 bases, with 25 bases lying between them. CDR3 amino acids: CAWMGLTQGTFIEKLFF. CDR3 sequence (DNA): TGTGCCTGGATGGGCCTGACCCAGGGGACGTTTATTGAAAAACTGTTTTTT.

The chain couples TRBV30 to TRBJ1-6, with TRBD1 matching over 8 bases. J was trimmed by 6 bases and V by 3 bases; bases with no gene match: 7. CDR1 and CDR2 (germline): GTSNPN, SVGIG (reference sequence). CDR3 size: 15 residues. The CDR3 nucleotides are TGTGCCTGGAGGACCGGGACAGGCTTTAATTCACCCCTCCACTTT. Its translation is CAWRTGTGFNSPLHF.

The V call is TRBV5-1, the J call TRBJ1-2; 9 bases map to TRBD1. Trimming removed 4 bases from V and 3 bases from J; junction bases left unmatched: 4. The CDR3 runs to 14 residues. CDR1 is SGHRS and CDR2 is YFSETQ in the germline V gene. DNA of the CDR3: TGCGCCAGCAGCCTGGACAGGGGCGACTATGGCTACACCTTC. As protein: CASSLDRGDYGYTF.